This TCR beta chain emerged from a study of cytomegalovirus exposure and HLA in healthy donors. Findings and caveats of the study: Other equally common chains were less clonally expanded than HLA-associated TCR beta chains, a later analysis showed. Most TCR beta V segments were productive about 87% or about 30% of the time in an earlier analysis.

Among the donors, all were healthy bone marrow donors. As to this clone: Antigen specificity is unknown.

Trimming at V came to 5 bases and at J to 0 bases, leaving 7 bases not matched to a gene. Germline CDR1 SGHAT, CDR2 FQNNGV. The length of the CDR3 is 16 residues. 13 Jbeta primers and 60 Vbeta primers were used for the PCR. Method: immunoSEQ multiplex PCR; TCRdb's copy keeps in-frame clones and lacks some. This repertoire shows 250,000 to 350,000 clones, just over 85% found once; its top ten account for approximately 4.3%. J is TRBJ2-1 and V is TRBV11-2; 7 nucleotides line up with TRBD2. The sample taken for sequencing was PBMCs. This TCR was sampled from a man aged 35 to 55 in good health and CMV-seropositive. CDR3 in amino acids: CASSGTIGSSYNEQFF. The CDR3 bases are TGTGCCAGCAGCGGGACTATCGGGAGCTCCTACAATGAGCAGTTCTTC.